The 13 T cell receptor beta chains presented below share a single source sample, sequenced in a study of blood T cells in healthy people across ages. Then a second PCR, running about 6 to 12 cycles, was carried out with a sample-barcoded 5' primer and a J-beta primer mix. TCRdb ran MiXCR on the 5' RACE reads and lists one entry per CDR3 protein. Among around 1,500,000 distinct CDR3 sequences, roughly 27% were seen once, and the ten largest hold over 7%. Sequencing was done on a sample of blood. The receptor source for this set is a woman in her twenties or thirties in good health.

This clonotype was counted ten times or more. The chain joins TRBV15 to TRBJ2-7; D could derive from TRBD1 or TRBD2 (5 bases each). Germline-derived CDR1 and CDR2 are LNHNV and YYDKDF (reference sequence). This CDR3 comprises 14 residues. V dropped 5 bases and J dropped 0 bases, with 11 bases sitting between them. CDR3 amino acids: CATSRDVSSYEQYF. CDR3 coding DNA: TGTGCCACCAGCCGGGACGTGAGCTCCTACGAGCAGTACTTC.

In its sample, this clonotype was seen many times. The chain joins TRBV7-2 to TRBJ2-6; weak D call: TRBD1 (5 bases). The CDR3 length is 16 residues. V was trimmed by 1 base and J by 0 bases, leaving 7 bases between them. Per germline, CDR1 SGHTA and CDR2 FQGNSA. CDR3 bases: TGTGCCAGCAGCTTAGGACAGACCTCTGGGGCCAACGTCCTGACTTTC. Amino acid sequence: CASSLGQTSGANVLTF.

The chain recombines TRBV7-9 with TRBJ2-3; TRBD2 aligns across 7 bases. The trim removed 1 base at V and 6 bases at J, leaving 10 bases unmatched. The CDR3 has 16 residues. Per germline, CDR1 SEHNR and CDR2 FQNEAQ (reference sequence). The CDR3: CASSLVGGGLRDTQYF. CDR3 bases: TGTGCCAGCAGCTTAGTGGGCGGGGGACTTAGGGATACGCAGTATTTT.

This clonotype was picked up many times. The CDR3 nucleotides read TGCAGCGTAAGGGAGGGGGCCTATGGCTACACCTTC. Protein: CSVREGAYGYTF. The chain is built from TRBV29-1 and TRBJ1-2, with TRBD1 matching over 7 bases. CDR1 is SQVTM, CDR2 ANQGSEA, per germline. V was clipped by 6 bases and J by 4 bases; unmatched bases: 5. The CDR3 loop spans 12 amino acids.

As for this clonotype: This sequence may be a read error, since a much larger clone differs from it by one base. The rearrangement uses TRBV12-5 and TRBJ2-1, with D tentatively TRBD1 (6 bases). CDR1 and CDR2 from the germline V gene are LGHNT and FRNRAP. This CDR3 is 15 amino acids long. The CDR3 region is CARGLSPGAYNEQFF. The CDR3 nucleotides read TGTGCTAGGGGTTTGTCCCCAGGGGCCTACAATGAGCAGTTCTTC.

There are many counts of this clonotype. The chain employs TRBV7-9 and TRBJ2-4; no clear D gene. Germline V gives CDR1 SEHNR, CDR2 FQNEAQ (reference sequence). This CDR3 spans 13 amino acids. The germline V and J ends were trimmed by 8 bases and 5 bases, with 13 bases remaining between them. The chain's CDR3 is CASDRAPENIQYF. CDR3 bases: TGTGCCAGCGACCGGGCTCCCGAAAACATTCAGTACTTC.

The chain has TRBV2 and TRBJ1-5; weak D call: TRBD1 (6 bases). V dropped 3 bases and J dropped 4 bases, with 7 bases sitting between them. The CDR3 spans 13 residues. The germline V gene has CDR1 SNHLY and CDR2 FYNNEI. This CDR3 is CASSEDRNQPQHF. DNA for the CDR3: TGTGCCAGCAGTGAGGACAGAAATCAGCCCCAGCATTTT. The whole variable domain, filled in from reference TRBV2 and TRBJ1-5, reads EPEVTQTPSHQVTQMGQEVILRCVPISNHLYFYWYRQILGQKVEFLVSFYNNEISEKSEIFDDQFSVERPDGSNFTLKIRSTKLEDSAMYFCASSEDRNQPQHFGDGTRLSIL.

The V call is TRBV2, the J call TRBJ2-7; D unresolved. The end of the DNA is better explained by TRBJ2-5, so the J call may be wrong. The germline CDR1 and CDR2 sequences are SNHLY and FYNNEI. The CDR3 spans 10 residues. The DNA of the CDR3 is TGTGCCAGCAATCTGGAGACCCAGTACTTC. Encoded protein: CASNLETQYF.

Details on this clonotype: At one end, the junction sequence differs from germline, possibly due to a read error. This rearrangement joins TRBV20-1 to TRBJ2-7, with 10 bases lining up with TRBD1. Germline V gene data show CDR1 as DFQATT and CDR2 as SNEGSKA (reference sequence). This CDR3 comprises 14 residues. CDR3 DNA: TGCAGTGCTAGAAGGGGGACAGGGGTCCACGAGCGGTACTTC. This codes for CSARRGTGVHERYF.

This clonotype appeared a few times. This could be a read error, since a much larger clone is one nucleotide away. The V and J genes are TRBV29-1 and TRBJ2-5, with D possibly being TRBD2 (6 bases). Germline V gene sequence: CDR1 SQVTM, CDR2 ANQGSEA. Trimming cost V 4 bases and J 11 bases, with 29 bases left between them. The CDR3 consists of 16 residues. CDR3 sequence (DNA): TGCAGCGTTGTCGAAGCCATGGAGGGCGTAACGGGTGAGCAGTACTTC. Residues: CSVVEAMEGVTGEQYF.

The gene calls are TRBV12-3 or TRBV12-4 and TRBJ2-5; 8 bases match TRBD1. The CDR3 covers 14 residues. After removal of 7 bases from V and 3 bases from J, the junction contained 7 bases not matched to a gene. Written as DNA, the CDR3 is TGTGCCAGCACAAGGACAGGGAGCGAAGAGACCCAGTACTTC. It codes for CASTRTGSEETQYF.

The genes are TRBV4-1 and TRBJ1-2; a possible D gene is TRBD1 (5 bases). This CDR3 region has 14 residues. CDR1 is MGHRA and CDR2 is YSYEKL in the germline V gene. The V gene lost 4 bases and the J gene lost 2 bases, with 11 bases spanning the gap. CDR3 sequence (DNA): TGCGCCAGCAGCCCCGGCCGGGACAACTATGGCTACACCTTC. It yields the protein CASSPGRDNYGYTF.

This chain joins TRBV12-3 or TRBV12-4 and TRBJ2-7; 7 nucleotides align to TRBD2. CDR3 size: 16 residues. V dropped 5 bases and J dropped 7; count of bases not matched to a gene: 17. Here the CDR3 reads CASSLMGGVGVYEQYF. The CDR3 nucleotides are TGTGCCAGCAGTCTCATGGGGGGGGTGGGGGTCTATGAGCAGTACTTC.